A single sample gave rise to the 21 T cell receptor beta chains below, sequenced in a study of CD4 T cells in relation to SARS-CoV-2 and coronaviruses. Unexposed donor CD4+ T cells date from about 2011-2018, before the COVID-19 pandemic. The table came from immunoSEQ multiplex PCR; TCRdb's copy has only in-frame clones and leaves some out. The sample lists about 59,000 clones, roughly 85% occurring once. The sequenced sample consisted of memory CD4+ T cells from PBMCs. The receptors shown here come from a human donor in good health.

The CDR3 loop is CASSIEGGATYEQYF. CDR3 DNA sequence: TGTGCCAGTAGTATCGAAGGGGGGGCCACCTACGAGCAGTACTTC. The rearrangement uses TRBV19 and TRBJ2-7; tentatively, D is TRBD2 (7 bases). Germline V gives CDR1 LNHDA, CDR2 SQIVND (reference sequence). The CDR3 totals 15 residues. V lost 3 bases and J lost 2, with 14 bases in between.

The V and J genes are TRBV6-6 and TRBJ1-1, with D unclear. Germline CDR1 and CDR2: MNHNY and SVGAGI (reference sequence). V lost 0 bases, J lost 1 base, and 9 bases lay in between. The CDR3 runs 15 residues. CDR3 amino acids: CASSYSAGKNTEAFF. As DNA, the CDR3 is TGTGCCAGCAGTTACTCCGCGGGAAAGAACACTGAAGCTTTCTTT.

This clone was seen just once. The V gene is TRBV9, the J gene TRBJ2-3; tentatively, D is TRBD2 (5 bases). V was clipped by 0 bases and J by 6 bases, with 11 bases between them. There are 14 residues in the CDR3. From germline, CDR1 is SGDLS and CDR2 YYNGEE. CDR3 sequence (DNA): TGTGCCAGCAGCGTAGAGGCTAGGAGGGATACGCAGTATTTT. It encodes CASSVEARRDTQYF.

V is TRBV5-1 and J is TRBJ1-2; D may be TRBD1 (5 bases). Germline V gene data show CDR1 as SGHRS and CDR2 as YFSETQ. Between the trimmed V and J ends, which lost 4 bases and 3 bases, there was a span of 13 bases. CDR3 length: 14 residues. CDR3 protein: CASSRGGGDYGYTF. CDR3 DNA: TGCGCCAGCAGCCGTGGCGGGGGGGACTATGGCTACACCTTC.

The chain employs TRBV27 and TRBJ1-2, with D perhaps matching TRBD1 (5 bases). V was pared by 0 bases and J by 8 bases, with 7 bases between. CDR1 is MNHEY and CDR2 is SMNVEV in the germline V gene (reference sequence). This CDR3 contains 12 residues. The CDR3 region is CASSLSGDGYTF. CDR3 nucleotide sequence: TGTGCCAGCAGTTTATCGGGGGACGGCTACACCTTC.

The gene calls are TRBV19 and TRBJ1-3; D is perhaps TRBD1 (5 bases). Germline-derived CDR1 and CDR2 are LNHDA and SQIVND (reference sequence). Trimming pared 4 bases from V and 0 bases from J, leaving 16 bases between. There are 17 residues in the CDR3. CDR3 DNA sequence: TGTGCCAGTAGTAACCGGGACTTGAAATACTCTGGAAACACCATATATTTT. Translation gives CASSNRDLKYSGNTIYF.

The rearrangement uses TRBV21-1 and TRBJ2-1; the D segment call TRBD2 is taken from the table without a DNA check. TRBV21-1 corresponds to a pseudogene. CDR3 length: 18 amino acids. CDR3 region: CASSKESMGAPLRDEQFF. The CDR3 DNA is TGTGCCAGCAGCAAAGAATCGATGGGAGCTCCCCTTCGGGATGAGCAGTTCTTC.

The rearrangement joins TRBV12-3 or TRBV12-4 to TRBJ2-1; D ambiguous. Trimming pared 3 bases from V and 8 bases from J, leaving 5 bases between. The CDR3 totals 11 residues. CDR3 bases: TGTGCCAGCAGTTTTCTCTATGAGCAGTTCTTC. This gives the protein CASSFLYEQFF.

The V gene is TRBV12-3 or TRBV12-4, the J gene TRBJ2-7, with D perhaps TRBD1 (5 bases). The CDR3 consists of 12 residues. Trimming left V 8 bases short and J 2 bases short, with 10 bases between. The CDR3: CASGQGTYEQYF. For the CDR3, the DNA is TGTGCCAGCGGGCAGGGCACCTACGAGCAGTACTTC.

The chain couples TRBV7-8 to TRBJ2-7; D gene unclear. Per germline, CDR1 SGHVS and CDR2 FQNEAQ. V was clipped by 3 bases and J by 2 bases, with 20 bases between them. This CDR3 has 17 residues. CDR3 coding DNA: TGTGCCAGCAGCTTCTATTCGTCTGGGTACGTTCCCTACGAGCAGTACTTC. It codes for CASSFYSSGYVPYEQYF.

In DNA form, the CDR3 reads TGTGCCCGTCGAGCGGGAGCTGGCGAGCAGTACTTC. Translated: CARRAGAGEQYF. The genes are TRBV27 and TRBJ2-7; the match to TRBD2 covers 8 bases. The CDR3 is 12 residues long. Per germline, CDR1 MNHEY and CDR2 SMNVEV (reference sequence). Trimming took 11 bases from V and 6 from J; bases not matched to a gene: 9.

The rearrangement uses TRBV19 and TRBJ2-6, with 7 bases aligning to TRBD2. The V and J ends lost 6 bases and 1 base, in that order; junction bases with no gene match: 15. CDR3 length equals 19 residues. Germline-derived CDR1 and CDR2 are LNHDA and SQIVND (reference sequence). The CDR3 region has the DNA TGTGCCAGTAGGGGGGAGGGGAGTACCCTTGGATCTGGGGCCAACGTCCTGACTTTC. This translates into CASRGEGSTLGSGANVLTF.

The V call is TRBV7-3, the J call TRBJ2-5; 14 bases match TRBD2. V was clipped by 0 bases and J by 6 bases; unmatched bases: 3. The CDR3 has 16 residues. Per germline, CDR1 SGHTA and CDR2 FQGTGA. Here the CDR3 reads CASSLTGTSGSKTQYF. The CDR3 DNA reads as TGTGCCAGCAGCTTAACGGGGACTAGCGGGAGTAAGACCCAGTACTTC.

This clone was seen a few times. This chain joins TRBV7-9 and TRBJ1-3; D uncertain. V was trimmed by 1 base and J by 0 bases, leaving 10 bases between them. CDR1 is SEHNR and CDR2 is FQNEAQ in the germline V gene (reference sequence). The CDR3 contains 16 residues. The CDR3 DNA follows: TGTGCCAGCAGCTTAGTAGCGGGGAGCTCTGGAAACACCATATATTTT. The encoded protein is CASSLVAGSSGNTIYF. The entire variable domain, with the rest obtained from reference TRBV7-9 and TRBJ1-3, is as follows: DTGVSQNPRHKITKRGQNVTFRCDPISEHNRLYWYRQTLGQGPEFLTYFQNEAQLEKSRLLSDRFSAERPKGSFSTLEIQRTEQGDSAMYLCASSLVAGSSGNTIYFGEGSWLTVV.

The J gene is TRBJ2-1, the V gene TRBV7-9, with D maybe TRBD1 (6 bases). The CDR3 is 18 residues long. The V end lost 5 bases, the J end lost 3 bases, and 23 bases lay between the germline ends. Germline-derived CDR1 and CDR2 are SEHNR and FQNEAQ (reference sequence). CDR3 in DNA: TGTGCCAGCAGCGCCAGTCCCCACCGGGACACGAACTACAATGAGCAGTTCTTC. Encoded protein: CASSASPHRDTNYNEQFF.

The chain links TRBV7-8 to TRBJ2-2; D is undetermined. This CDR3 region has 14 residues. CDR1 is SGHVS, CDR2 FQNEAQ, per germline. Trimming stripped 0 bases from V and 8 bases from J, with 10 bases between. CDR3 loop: CASSLAWSRGELFF. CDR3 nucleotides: TGTGCCAGCAGCTTAGCGTGGTCGCGTGGGGAGCTGTTTTTT.

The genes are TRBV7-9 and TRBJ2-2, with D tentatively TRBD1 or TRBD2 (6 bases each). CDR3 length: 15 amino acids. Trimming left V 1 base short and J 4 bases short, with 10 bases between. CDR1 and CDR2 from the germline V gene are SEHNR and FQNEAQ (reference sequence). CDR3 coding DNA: TGTGCCAGCAGCTTAGACGGGGGCCTCACCGGGGAGCTGTTTTTT. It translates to CASSLDGGLTGELFF. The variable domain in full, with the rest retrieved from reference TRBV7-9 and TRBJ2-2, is DTGVSQNPRHKITKRGQNVTFRCDPISEHNRLYWYRQTLGQGPEFLTYFQNEAQLEKSRLLSDRFSAERPKGSFSTLEIQRTEQGDSAMYLCASSLDGGLTGELFFGEGSRLTVL.

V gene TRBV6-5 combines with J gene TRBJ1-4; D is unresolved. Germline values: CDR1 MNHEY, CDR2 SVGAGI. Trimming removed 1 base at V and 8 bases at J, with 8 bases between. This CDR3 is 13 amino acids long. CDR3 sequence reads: CASSYYPREKLFF. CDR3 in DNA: TGTGCCAGCAGTTACTACCCAAGGGAAAAACTGTTTTTT.

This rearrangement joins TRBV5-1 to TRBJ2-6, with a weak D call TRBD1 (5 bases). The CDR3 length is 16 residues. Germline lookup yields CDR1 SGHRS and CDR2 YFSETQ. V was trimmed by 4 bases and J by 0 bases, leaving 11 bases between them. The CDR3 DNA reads TGCGCCAGCAGCCCTCCGGACATCTCTGGGGCCAACGTCCTGACTTTC. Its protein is CASSPPDISGANVLTF.

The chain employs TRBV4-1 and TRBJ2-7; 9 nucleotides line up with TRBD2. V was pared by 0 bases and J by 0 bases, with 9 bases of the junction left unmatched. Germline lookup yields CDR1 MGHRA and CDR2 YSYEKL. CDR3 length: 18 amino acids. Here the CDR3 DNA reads TGCGCCAGCAGCCAAGATGTCGCTAGCGGGACCACCTCCTACGAGCAGTACTTC. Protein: CASSQDVASGTTSYEQYF.

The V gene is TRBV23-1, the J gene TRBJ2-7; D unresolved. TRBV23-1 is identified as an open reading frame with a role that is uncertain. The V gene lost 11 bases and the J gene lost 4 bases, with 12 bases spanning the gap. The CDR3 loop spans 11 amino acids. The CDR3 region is CARVLDYEQYF. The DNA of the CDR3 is TGCGCCCGGGTCCTTGATTACGAGCAGTACTTC.